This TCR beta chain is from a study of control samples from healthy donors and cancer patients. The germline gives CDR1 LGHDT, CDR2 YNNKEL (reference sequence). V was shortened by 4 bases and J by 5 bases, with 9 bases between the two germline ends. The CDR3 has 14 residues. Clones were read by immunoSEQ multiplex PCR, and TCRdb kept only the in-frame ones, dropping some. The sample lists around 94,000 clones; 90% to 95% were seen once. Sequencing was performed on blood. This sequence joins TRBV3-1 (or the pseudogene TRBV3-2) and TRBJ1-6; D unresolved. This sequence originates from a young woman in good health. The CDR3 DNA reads TGTGCCAGCAGCCCACGGGTCGATAATTCACCCCTCCACTTT. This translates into CASSPRVDNSPLHF.